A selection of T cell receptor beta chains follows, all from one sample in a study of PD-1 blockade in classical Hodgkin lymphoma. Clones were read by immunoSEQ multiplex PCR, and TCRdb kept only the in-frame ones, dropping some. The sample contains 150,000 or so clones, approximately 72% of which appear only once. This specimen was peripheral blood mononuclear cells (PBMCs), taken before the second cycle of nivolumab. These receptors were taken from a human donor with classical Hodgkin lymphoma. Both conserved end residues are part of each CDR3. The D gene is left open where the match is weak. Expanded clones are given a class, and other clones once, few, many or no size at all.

DNA: TGTGCCAGCAGATTGGGGGACGGGACTATCTTCTCCTACAATGAGCAGTTCTTC; CDR3: CASRLGDGTIFSYNEQFF; D: TRBD2; V: TRBV2; J: TRBJ2-1; size: .
DNA: TGTGCCATCAGTCCGTCCAGAGGATCGTACGAGCAGTACTTC; CDR3: CAISPSRGSYEQYF; D: .; V: TRBV6-5; J: TRBJ2-7; size: .
DNA: TGTGCCAGCAGCCCCCGTGATGAGCCTGAAGCTTTCTTT; CDR3: CASSPRDEPEAFF; D: .; V: TRBV7-9; J: TRBJ1-1; size: .
DNA: TGTGCCGGGAACAGGGGGCATCCCACAGATACGCAGTATTTT; CDR3: CAGNRGHPTDTQYF; D: TRBD1; V: TRBV28; J: TRBJ2-3; size: once
DNA: TGCAGCGCCGCCGGGGACTCCTACGAGCAGTACTTC; CDR3: CSAAGDSYEQYF; D: .; V: TRBV29-1; J: TRBJ2-7; size: .
DNA: TGTGCCAGCTCACCAACTGACCCTCTTAGGTCCGTCCCATATAGCAATCAGCCCCAGCATTTT; CDR3: CASSPTDPLRSVPYSNQPQHF; D: .; V: TRBV18; J: TRBJ1-5; size: once
DNA: TGTGCCAGCAGTTACATCTGGACAGGCCCAAACACTGAAGCTTTCTTT; CDR3: CASSYIWTGPNTEAFF; D: TRBD1; V: TRBV28; J: TRBJ1-1; size: few
DNA: TGTGCCAGCAGCTGGGAGGGTTCCTACGAGCAGTACTTC; CDR3: CASSWEGSYEQYF; D: TRBD2; V: TRBV7-3; J: TRBJ2-7; size: .
DNA: TGTGCCAGCAGCTTACGAGCAGGAAATGGAAACACTGAAGCTTTCTTT; CDR3: CASSLRAGNGNTEAFF; D: .; V: TRBV7-2; J: TRBJ1-1; size: .
DNA: TGTGCCAGCAGCCAAACCGGGCCTTCCTACGAGCAGTACTTC; CDR3: CASSQTGPSYEQYF; D: .; V: TRBV11-3; J: TRBJ2-7; size: .
DNA: TGTGCCAGCAGCCCAAGAATCTACTATCCTCAGGCCGTTCAAGAGACCCAGTACTTC; CDR3: CASSPRIYYPQAVQETQYF; D: .; V: TRBV21-1; J: TRBJ2-5; size: .
DNA: TGTGCCAGCAGTGAACCGGGGAACACCGGGGAGCTGTTTTTT; CDR3: CASSEPGNTGELFF; D: .; V: TRBV25-1; J: TRBJ2-2; size: .
DNA: TGTGCCAGCAGCAATACCTGGACTAGCGGGAGACAGGAGAATACAGATACGCAGTATTTT; CDR3: CASSNTWTSGRQENTDTQYF; D: .; V: TRBV21-1; J: TRBJ2-3; size: .
DNA: TGTGCCAGCAGCTTGGAGGGTTCCAAAAACATTCAGTACTTC; CDR3: CASSLEGSKNIQYF; D: .; V: TRBV5-6; J: TRBJ2-4; size: .
DNA: TGTGCCAGCAGTGAAGCGCCAGCCGAAGGGACAAATGAAAAACTGTTTTTT; CDR3: CASSEAPAEGTNEKLFF; D: .; V: TRBV6-1; J: TRBJ1-4; size: .
DNA: TGTGCCAGCAGTCAATATACGGGCGTCTCGGATCAGCCCCAGCATTTT; CDR3: CASSQYTGVSDQPQHF; D: .; V: TRBV2; J: TRBJ1-5; size: .
DNA: TGTGCCAGCAGTTTTAGGGGGCCCAGAGAGGGGCAGTACTTC; CDR3: CASSFRGPREGQYF; D: TRBD1; V: TRBV6-1; J: TRBJ2-7; size: .
DNA: TGTGCCAGCAGACGGGGACAGGGAGGGAGGTACGAGCAGTACTTC; CDR3: CASRRGQGGRYEQYF; D: TRBD1; V: TRBV6-1; J: TRBJ2-7; size: .
DNA: TGTGCCATCAAGGGGCAGGTGAACACTGAAGCTTTCTTT; CDR3: CAIKGQVNTEAFF; D: .; V: TRBV10-3; J: TRBJ1-1; size: once
DNA: TGTGCCAGCAGCTGGTTCGGGCTAGCGGGAGTTGAGCAGTTCTTC; CDR3: CASSWFGLAGVEQFF; D: TRBD2; V: TRBV11-1; J: TRBJ2-1; size: few
DNA: TGTGCCAGCAGCTTTAGGCACGAGCAGTACTTC; CDR3: CASSFRHEQYF; D: .; V: TRBV11-2; J: TRBJ2-7; size: .
DNA: TGTGCCAGCAGTTACTCATGGGACTCCGGGGAGCTGTTTTTT; CDR3: CASSYSWDSGELFF; D: .; V: TRBV6-6; J: TRBJ2-2; size: .
DNA: TGCGCCAGCCAACATGACAGGGGGTGGGTCGGGGAGCTGTTTTTT; CDR3: CASQHDRGWVGELFF; D: TRBD1; V: TRBV23-1; J: TRBJ2-2; size: once
DNA: TGTGCCAGCGTGGAAGTAGCGGGGGCGGGCTATGGCTACACCTTC; CDR3: CASVEVAGAGYGYTF; D: .; V: TRBV6-5; J: TRBJ1-2; size: .
DNA: TGTGCCAGCAGTTATACTAGAGGAGTAAACATTCAGTACTTC; CDR3: CASSYTRGVNIQYF; D: .; V: TRBV27; J: TRBJ2-4; size: once
DNA: TGTGCCAGTAGTATAGCGCACAGGGAAACGGATACGCAGTATTTT; CDR3: CASSIAHRETDTQYF; D: .; V: TRBV19; J: TRBJ2-3; size: .
DNA: TGTGCCAGTTTTAGCGGGGGGGCTCCCTACGAGCAGTACTTC; CDR3: CASFSGGAPYEQYF; D: TRBD2; V: TRBV28; J: TRBJ2-7; size: .
DNA: TGCGCCACCCCTCCCAGACAGGGGCAGGGCACCGGGGAGCTGTTTTTT; CDR3: CATPPRQGQGTGELFF; D: TRBD1; V: TRBV23-1; J: TRBJ2-2; size: .
DNA: TGTGCCAGCAGTTACGGACGGATAAACACTGAAGCTTTCTTT; CDR3: CASSYGRINTEAFF; D: .; V: TRBV6-6; J: TRBJ1-1; size: .
DNA: TGTGCCAGCAGCTTAGGTAGGGATACGCAGTATTTT; CDR3: CASSLGRDTQYF; D: .; V: TRBV7-8; J: TRBJ2-3; size: .
DNA: TGTGCCAGCAGCTTGGTAAACAGGGAAGAGACTGAAGCTTTCTTT; CDR3: CASSLVNREETEAFF; D: .; V: TRBV5-6; J: TRBJ1-1; size: .
DNA: TGTGCCAGCGGGGTGACTGAAGCTTTCTTT; CDR3: CASGVTEAFF; D: .; V: TRBV19; J: TRBJ1-1; size: .
DNA: TGTGCCAGCAGCGTATGGTCTTCGGGAGATACGCAGTATTTT; CDR3: CASSVWSSGDTQYF; D: .; V: TRBV9; J: TRBJ2-3; size: .
DNA: TGTGCCAGCAGTTTCAATCCAAGCAATCAGCCCCAGCATTTT; CDR3: CASSFNPSNQPQHF; D: .; V: TRBV28; J: TRBJ1-5; size: .
DNA: TGTGCCAGCAGTCCGGAGAACGGGGCAGATACGCAGTATTTT; CDR3: CASSPENGADTQYF; D: .; V: TRBV2; J: TRBJ2-3; size: once
DNA: TGCGCCAGCAGCGAGGACAGAGAAAAACTGTTTTTT; CDR3: CASSEDREKLFF; D: .; V: TRBV5-1; J: TRBJ1-4; size: few
DNA: TGTGCCAGCAGTCGCGGACAGGGGAACACCGGGGAGCTGTTTTTT; CDR3: CASSRGQGNTGELFF; D: TRBD1; V: TRBV11-2; J: TRBJ2-2; size: .
DNA: TGTGCCAGCAGCCGAGGCTATGAGAATGAGCAGTTCTTC; CDR3: CASSRGYENEQFF; D: .; V: TRBV6-5; J: TRBJ2-1; size: .
DNA: TGTGCCAGCAGCGTAGAGGGGGGGTTCGGTACTAATGAAAAACTGTTTTTT; CDR3: CASSVEGGFGTNEKLFF; D: .; V: TRBV9; J: TRBJ1-4; size: .
DNA: TGTGCCAGTAGTAGGGTCCTAGCCAAAAACATTCAGTACTTC; CDR3: CASSRVLAKNIQYF; D: .; V: TRBV19; J: TRBJ2-4; size: .
DNA: TGTGCCAGCAGTTGGTTAATGTCGTATACTAGCGGGAGGAGCTCCTACGAGCAGTACTTC; CDR3: CASSWLMSYTSGRSSYEQYF; D: TRBD2; V: TRBV27; J: TRBJ2-7; size: .
DNA: TGTGCCAGCAGCCAACGACAGGGAGGCGAGCAGTACTTC; CDR3: CASSQRQGGEQYF; D: .; V: TRBV5-4; J: TRBJ2-7; size: .
DNA: TGTGCCTGGAGTGTTCTCTACGAGCAGTACTTC; CDR3: CAWSVLYEQYF; D: .; V: TRBV30; J: TRBJ2-7; size: .